One T cell receptor (beta chain) is described in this entry. Its target is not known. This sample was included in a study of cytomegalovirus exposure and HLA in healthy donors. Study-wide points: TCR beta sequences reportedly predicted most subjects' HLA-A and HLA-B alleles accurately.

CDR1 is SGHTS, CDR2 YDEGEE, per germline. With 0 bases removed from V and 7 bases from J, the gap between germline ends came to 16 bases. The CDR3 is 15 residues long. It was with 60 Vbeta and 13 Jbeta primers that the PCR ran. The data were produced by immunoSEQ multiplex PCR, yet TCRdb's version contains in-frame clones alone and is incomplete. Among approximately 210,000 clones listed, 87% were seen once. This chain links TRBV5-8 with TRBJ2-5, with a weak D call TRBD2 (6 bases). Specimen: PBMCs. This sequence originates from a man aged 25-45 years in good health and CMV-seronegative. CDR3 protein: CASSLGRSGGGTQYF. DNA for the CDR3: TGTGCCAGCAGCTTGGGCCGGTCTGGGGGAGGGACCCAGTACTTC.